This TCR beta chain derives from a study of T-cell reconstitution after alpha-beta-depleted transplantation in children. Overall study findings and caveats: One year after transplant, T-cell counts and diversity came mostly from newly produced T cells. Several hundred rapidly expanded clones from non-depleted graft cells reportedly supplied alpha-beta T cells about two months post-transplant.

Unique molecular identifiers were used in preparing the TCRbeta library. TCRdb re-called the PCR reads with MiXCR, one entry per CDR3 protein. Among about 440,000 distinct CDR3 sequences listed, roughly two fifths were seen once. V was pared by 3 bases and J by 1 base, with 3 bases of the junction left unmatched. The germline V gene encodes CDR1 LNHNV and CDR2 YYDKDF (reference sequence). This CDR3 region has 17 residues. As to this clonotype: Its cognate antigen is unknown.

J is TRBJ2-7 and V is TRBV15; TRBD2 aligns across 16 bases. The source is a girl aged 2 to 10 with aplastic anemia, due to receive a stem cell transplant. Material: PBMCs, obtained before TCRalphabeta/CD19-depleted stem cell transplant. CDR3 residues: CATSSVGLAGGSYEQYF. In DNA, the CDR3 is TGTGCCACCAGCAGTGTGGGACTAGCGGGAGGGTCCTACGAGCAGTACTTC. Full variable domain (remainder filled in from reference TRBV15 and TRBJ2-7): DAMVIQNPRYQVTQFGKPVTLSCSQTLNHNVMYWYQQKSSQAPKLLFHYYDKDFNNEADTPDNFQSRRPNTSFCFLDIRSPGLGDTAMYLCATSSVGLAGGSYEQYFGPGTRLTVT.